Each of the 17 T cell receptor beta chains below was sequenced from the same sample in a study of OX40 agonist ivuxolimab in advanced cancers. TCRdb's table, derived via immunoSEQ multiplex PCR, lists solely in-frame clones and lacks some. Of about 79,000 clones listed, roughly 90% are singletons. The material was CD4+ or CD8+ T cells sorted from blood, obtained in a trial of the OX40 agonist ivuxolimab. These receptor sequences come from an adult with an advanced solid tumor such as melanoma, head and neck, liver or kidney cancer.

The chain carries TRBV9 and TRBJ2-7; maybe TRBD2 (5 bases). Germline V CDR1 and CDR2: SGDLS, YYNGEE. V was clipped by 2 bases and J by 5 bases, with 14 bases between them. The CDR3 runs 14 residues. The CDR3 region is CASSVEGEFNEQYF. The CDR3 region has the DNA TGTGCCAGCAGCGTTGAGGGAGAGTTCAACGAGCAGTACTTC.

This chain uses TRBV7-3 with TRBJ2-3, with 8 bases identical to TRBD2. Germline assignment: CDR1 SGHTA and CDR2 FQGTGA. The CDR3 sequence is 15 residues long. Trimming at V came to 1 base and at J to 4 bases, leaving 4 bases not matched to a gene. The CDR3 spells CASSLNLGGADTQYF. The CDR3 DNA sequence: TGTGCCAGCAGCTTAAATCTCGGGGGGGCAGATACGCAGTATTTT.

This clone was counted only a few times. The rearrangement links TRBV7-2 to TRBJ2-3, with D unclear. Germline CDR1 SGHTA, CDR2 FQGNSA. Deletions cut 0 bases from V and 5 bases from J, with 9 bases between. This CDR3 has 14 residues. CDR3 amino acids: CASSLAAVGDTQYF. The CDR3 coding sequence is TGTGCCAGCAGCTTAGCTGCGGTGGGAGATACGCAGTATTTT. Full variable domain (remainder filled in from reference TRBV7-2 and TRBJ2-3): GAGVSQSPSNKVTEKGKDVELRCDPISGHTALYWYRQSLGQGLEFLIYFQGNSAPDKSGLPSDRFSAERTGGSVSTLTIQRTQQEDSAVYLCASSLAAVGDTQYFGPGTRLTVL.

The V call is TRBV7-8, the J call TRBJ2-1; D gene unclear. The CDR3 consists of 11 residues. V lost 2 bases to trimming and J lost 9 bases, with 5 bases between them. Germline CDR1 SGHVS, CDR2 FQNEAQ. CDR3 region: CASSLWSEQFF. The CDR3 coding sequence is TGTGCCAGCAGCTTATGGTCTGAGCAGTTCTTC.

V and J are TRBV19 and TRBJ2-5; D might be TRBD2 (5 bases). CDR3 length: 12 amino acids. Germline assignment: CDR1 LNHDA and CDR2 SQIVND (reference sequence). V was cut by 3 bases and J by 4 bases, with 6 bases left in between. The CDR3 is CASSIRGETQYF. The CDR3, as DNA: TGTGCCAGTAGTATCCGGGGAGAGACCCAGTACTTC.

The chain links TRBV5-6 to TRBJ2-2; a weak D match, TRBD1 (6 bases). Trimming removed 2 bases from V and 1 base from J, with 12 bases in between. Germline lookup yields CDR1 SGHDT and CDR2 YYEEEE. This CDR3 spans 16 amino acids. CDR3 sequence: CASSFPGTMNTGELFF. CDR3 in DNA: TGTGCCAGCAGCTTCCCCGGGACAATGAACACCGGGGAGCTGTTTTTT.

The chain joins TRBV2 to TRBJ2-7, with 8 bases that match TRBD2. This CDR3 has 14 residues. V dropped 4 bases and J dropped 6; count of bases not matched to a gene: 8. Per germline, CDR1 SNHLY and CDR2 FYNNEI. The CDR3 nucleotides read TGTGCCAGCAGTGCGGGGGGGAATGAGGTCGAGCAGTACTTC. The encoded protein is CASSAGGNEVEQYF.

The genes are TRBV25-1 and TRBJ1-2; unclear D gene. The V and J ends lost 2 bases and 1 base respectively, with 11 bases between them. This CDR3 comprises 15 residues. In germline, CDR1 is MGHDK, CDR2 SYGVNS. The CDR3 protein is CASSEIGGLNYGYTF. The CDR3, as DNA: TGTGCCAGCAGTGAAATCGGAGGACTTAACTATGGCTACACCTTC.

The chain employs TRBV11-2 and TRBJ1-1; D gene unclear. With 2 bases removed from V and 0 bases from J, the gap between germline ends came to 4 bases. This CDR3 is built from 13 residues. CDR1 and CDR2 from the germline V gene are SGHAT and FQNNGV. CDR3 sequence: CASSLFLNTEAFF. The CDR3 nucleotides read TGTGCCAGCAGCTTATTCCTGAACACTGAAGCTTTCTTT.

This chain uses TRBV19 with TRBJ2-5, with TRBD1 as a possible D gene (6 bases). The V end was cut by 2 bases, the J end by 0 bases, with 7 bases between. CDR3 length equals 14 residues. Germline CDR1 is LNHDA and CDR2 is SQIVND (reference sequence). The CDR3 spells CASSIQGNQETQYF. Written as DNA, the CDR3 is TGTGCCAGTAGTATACAGGGGAACCAAGAGACCCAGTACTTC.

J is TRBJ2-7 and V is TRBV25-1, with TRBD1 identical over 9 bases. The CDR3 loop spans 14 amino acids. Germline loops: CDR1 MGHDK, CDR2 SYGVNS. The V segment lost 4 bases and the J segment 7 bases; nucleotides outside the gene matches: 8. The CDR3 sequence is CASSAGQGPLEQYF. CDR3 DNA: TGTGCCAGCAGTGCGGGACAGGGTCCCCTAGAGCAGTACTTC.

The gene calls are TRBV10-3 and TRBJ2-7; tentative D call: TRBD2 (5 bases). This CDR3 has 12 amino acids. Germline CDR1 and CDR2: ENHRY and SYGVKD. Trimming removed 4 bases from V and 3 bases from J, with 7 bases in between. The CDR3 nucleotides are TGTGCCATCAGTGGCCGGGGCTACGAGCAGTACTTC. Translation gives CAISGRGYEQYF.

This chain links TRBV6-5 with TRBJ2-6; D uncertain. Trimming cost V 7 bases and J 8 bases, with 12 bases left between them. The germline CDR1 and CDR2 sequences are MNHEY and SVGAGI. CDR3 length: 13 amino acids. CDR3 amino acids: CASTVDGPNVLTF. CDR3 nucleotide sequence: TGTGCCAGCACCGTGGACGGTCCCAACGTCCTGACTTTC.

This sequence joins TRBV7-8 and TRBJ2-1; 10 bases fit TRBD2. CDR1 is SGHVS, CDR2 FQNEAQ, per germline. Trimming at V came to 2 bases and at J to 8 bases, leaving 6 bases not matched to a gene. The CDR3 contains 15 residues. The CDR3 here is CASSLSPSGRHEQFF. Here the CDR3 DNA reads TGTGCCAGCAGCTTATCGCCTAGCGGGAGACATGAGCAGTTCTTC.

Comments on this clone: One end of the junction fails to match germline, which may point to a read error. This sequence joins TRBV7-7 and TRBJ2-7, with D uncertain. The CDR3 totals 13 residues. CDR1 is SSHAT, CDR2 FNYEAQ, per germline (reference sequence). CDR3 in amino acids: CASSLGSDGEQYF. The DNA for the CDR3 is TGTGCTAGCAGCTTAGGTAGTGATGGCGAGCAGTACTTC. The full variable domain, in which reference TRBV7-7 and TRBJ2-7 provide the parts outside the CDR3, is GAGVSQSPRYKVTKRGQDVTLRCDPISSHATLYWYQQALGQGPEFLTYFNYEAQPDKSGLPSDRFSAERPEGSISTLTIQRTEQRDSAMYRCASSLGSDGEQYFGPGTRLTVT.

CDR3 sequence (DNA): TGTGCCACGACGGGAGGGCCCTCCTACAATGAGCAGTTCTTC. It yields the protein CATTGGPSYNEQFF. The V gene is TRBV27, the J gene TRBJ2-1; TRBD2 matches 8 bases. This CDR3 has 14 amino acids. J lost 0 bases, V lost 10 bases, and 5 bases had no gene match. Germline values: CDR1 MNHEY, CDR2 SMNVEV (reference sequence).

The chain is built from TRBV7-3 and TRBJ2-6; the D gene is possibly TRBD2 (6 bases). CDR3 length: 16 residues. Germline V gene sequence: CDR1 SGHTA, CDR2 FQGTGA. Trimming removed 4 bases at V and 2 bases at J, with 12 bases between. CDR3 amino acids: CASSSIRGTGANVLTF. CDR3 DNA sequence: TGTGCCAGCAGCTCGATACGGGGGACTGGGGCCAACGTCCTGACTTTC.